This TCR beta chain was sequenced in a study of blood T cell repertoires in COVID-19. Background on the study: PBMCs, B-cell-depleted T cells, or T cells provided the cDNA or gDNA that made up the material.

Germline CDR1 reads MDHEN; CDR2 reads SYDVKM. The CDR3 sequence is 16 residues long. Losses at the gene ends were 5 bases for V and 4 bases for J; bases not matched to a gene: 10. In the study's own analysis: By means of reference gene primer amplification, nucleated cell counts were estimated. Measured with immunoSEQ multiplex PCR; TCRdb has only the in-frame clones, and not every one. D and trimming were read from the DNA, whereas the V and J calls and clone size are those reported in that table. Among tens of thousands of clones, 70% to 90% were seen once, and the ten largest hold around 4.2%. The chain is built from TRBV28 and TRBJ2-1; 8 nucleotides line up with TRBD1. The receptor comes from a man in his 70s with acute or convalescent COVID-19. Sequenced sample: peripheral blood. CDR3 nucleotides: TGTGCCAGCAGTCCATGGACAGGGCAGGGTTACAATGAGCAGTTCTTC. It is translated as CASSPWTGQGYNEQFF.